This TCR beta chain emerged from a study of tumor-infiltrating lymphocytes in oesophageal squamous cell carcinoma. MiXCR, run by TCRdb on the PCR reads, gives a single entry per CDR3 protein. The sample has over 10,000 distinct CDR3 sequences, 50% to 60% seen once. The CDR3 is made up of 16 amino acids. Germline-derived CDR1 and CDR2 are SGHAT and FQNNGV. Trimming cost V 5 bases and J 2 bases, with 16 bases left between them. The receptor's source is a female donor with esophageal squamous cell carcinoma. What was sequenced was esophageal tumor tissue. The rearrangement uses TRBV11-2 and TRBJ2-1; D is perhaps TRBD2 (6 bases). Here the CDR3 DNA reads TGTGCCAGCAGCCCCATGGCTAGCGTGACCTACAATGAGCAGTTCTTC. Translation gives CASSPMASVTYNEQFF.